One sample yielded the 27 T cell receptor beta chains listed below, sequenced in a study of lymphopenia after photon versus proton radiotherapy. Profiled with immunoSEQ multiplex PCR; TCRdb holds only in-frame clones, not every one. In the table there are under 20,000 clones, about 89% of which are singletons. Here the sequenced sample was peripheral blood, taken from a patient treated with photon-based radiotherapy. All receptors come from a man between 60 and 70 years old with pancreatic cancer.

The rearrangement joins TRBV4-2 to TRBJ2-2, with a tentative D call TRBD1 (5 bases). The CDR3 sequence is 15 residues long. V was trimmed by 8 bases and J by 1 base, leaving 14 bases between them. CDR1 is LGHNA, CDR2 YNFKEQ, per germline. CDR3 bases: TGTGCCAGCGCCACGATGACAGTGAACACCGGGGAGCTGTTTTTT. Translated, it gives CASATMTVNTGELFF.

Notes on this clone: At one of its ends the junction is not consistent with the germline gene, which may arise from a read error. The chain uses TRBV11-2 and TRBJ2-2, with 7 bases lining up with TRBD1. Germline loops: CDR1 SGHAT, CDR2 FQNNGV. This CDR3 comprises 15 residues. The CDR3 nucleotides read TGTGCCAGCAGCCCCGGGACAGCGAAAACCGGGGAGCTGTTTTTT. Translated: CASSPGTAKTGELFF.

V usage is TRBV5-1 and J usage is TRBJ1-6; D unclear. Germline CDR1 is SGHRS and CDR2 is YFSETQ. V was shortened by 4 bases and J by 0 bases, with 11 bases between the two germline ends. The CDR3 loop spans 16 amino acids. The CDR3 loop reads CASSIPSGSYNSPLHF. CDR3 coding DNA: TGCGCCAGCAGCATCCCGTCAGGCTCCTATAATTCACCCCTCCACTTT. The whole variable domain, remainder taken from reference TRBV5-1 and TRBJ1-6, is KAGVTQTPRYLIKTRGQQVTLSCSPISGHRSVSWYQQTPGQGLQFLFEYFSETQRNKGNFPGRFSGRQFSNSRSEMNVSTLELGDSALYLCASSIPSGSYNSPLHFGNGTRLTVT.

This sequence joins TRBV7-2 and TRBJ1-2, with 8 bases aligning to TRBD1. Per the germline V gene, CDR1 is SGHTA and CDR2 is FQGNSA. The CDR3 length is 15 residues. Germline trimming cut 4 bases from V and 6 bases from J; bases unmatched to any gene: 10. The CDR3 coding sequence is TGTGCCAGCAGCTCGACACTGACAGGGGAGGATGGCTACACCTTC. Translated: CASSSTLTGEDGYTF. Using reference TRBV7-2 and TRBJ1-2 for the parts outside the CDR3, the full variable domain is GAGVSQSPSNKVTEKGKDVELRCDPISGHTALYWYRQSLGQGLEFLIYFQGNSAPDKSGLPSDRFSAERTGGSVSTLTIQRTQQEDSAVYLCASSSTLTGEDGYTFGSGTRLTVV.

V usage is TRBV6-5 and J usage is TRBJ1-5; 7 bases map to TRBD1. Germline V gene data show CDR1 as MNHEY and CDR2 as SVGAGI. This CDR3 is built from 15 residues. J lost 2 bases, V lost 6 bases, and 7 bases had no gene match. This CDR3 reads CASRNRGSGNQPQHF. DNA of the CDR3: TGTGCCAGCAGAAACAGGGGATCTGGCAATCAGCCCCAGCATTTT.

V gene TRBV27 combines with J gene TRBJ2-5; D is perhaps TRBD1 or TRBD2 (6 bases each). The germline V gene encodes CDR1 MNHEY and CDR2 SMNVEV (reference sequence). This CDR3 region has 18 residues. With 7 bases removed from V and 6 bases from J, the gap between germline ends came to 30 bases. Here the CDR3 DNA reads TGTGCCAGCACCCCGAGGGGAGTCCGATTTAACCGGGGGCAGACCCAGTACTTC. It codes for CASTPRGVRFNRGQTQYF.

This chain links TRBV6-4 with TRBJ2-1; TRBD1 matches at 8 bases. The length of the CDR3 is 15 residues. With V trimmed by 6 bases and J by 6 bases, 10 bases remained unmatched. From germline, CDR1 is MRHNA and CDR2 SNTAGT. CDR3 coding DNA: TGTGCCAGCAGCCCGGGACAGGATGGGGTCAATGAGCAGTTCTTC. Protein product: CASSPGQDGVNEQFF.

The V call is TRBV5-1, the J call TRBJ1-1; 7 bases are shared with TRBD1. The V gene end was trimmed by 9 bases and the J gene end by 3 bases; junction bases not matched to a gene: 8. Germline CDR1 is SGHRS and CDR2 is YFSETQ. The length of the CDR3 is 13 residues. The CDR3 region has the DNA TGCGCCACCAGTACAGGGGAATACACTGAAGCTTTCTTT. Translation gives CATSTGEYTEAFF. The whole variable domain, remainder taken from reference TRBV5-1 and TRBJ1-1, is KAGVTQTPRYLIKTRGQQVTLSCSPISGHRSVSWYQQTPGQGLQFLFEYFSETQRNKGNFPGRFSGRQFSNSRSEMNVSTLELGDSALYLCATSTGEYTEAFFGQGTRLTVV.

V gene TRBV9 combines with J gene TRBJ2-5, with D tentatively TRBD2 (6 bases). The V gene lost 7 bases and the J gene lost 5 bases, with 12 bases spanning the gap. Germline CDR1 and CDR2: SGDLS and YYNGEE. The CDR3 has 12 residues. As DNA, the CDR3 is TGTGCCAGCGGAGGGGCCGGGGAGACCCAGTACTTC. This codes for CASGGAGETQYF. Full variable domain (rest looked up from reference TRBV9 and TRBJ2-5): DSGVTQTPKHLITATGQRVTLRCSPRSGDLSVYWYQQSLDQGLQFLIQYYNGEERAKGNILERFSAQQFPDLHSELNLSSLELGDSALYFCASGGAGETQYFGPGTRLLVL.

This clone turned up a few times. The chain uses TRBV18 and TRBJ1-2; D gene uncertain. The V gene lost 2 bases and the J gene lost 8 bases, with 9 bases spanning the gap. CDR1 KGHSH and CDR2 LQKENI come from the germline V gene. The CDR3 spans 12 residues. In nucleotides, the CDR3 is TGTGCCAGCTCACCAGAGGGCGAAGGCTACACCTTC. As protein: CASSPEGEGYTF.

CDR3: CASSRRGIDEKLFF. The CDR3 bases are TGCGCCAGCAGTCGGCGGGGGATTGATGAAAAACTGTTTTTT. The chain uses TRBV5-1 and TRBJ1-4; perhaps TRBD1 as D (5 bases). Germline loops: CDR1 SGHRS, CDR2 YFSETQ. The CDR3 consists of 14 residues. Trimming shortened V by 5 bases and J by 6 bases, and 14 bases separated the two germline ends. Full variable domain (missing parts from reference TRBV5-1 and TRBJ1-4): KAGVTQTPRYLIKTRGQQVTLSCSPISGHRSVSWYQQTPGQGLQFLFEYFSETQRNKGNFPGRFSGRQFSNSRSEMNVSTLELGDSALYLCASSRRGIDEKLFFGSGTQLSVL.

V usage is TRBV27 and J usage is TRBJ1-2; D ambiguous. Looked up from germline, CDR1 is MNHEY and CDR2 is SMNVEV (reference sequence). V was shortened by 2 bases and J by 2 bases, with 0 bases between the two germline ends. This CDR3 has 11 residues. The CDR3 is CASSLNYGYTF. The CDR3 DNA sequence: TGTGCCAGCAGTTTAAACTATGGCTACACCTTC.

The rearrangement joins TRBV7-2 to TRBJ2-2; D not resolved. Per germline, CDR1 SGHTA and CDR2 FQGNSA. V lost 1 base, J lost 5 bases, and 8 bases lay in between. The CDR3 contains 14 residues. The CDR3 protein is CASSLDVFTGELFF. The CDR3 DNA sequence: TGTGCCAGCAGCTTAGACGTGTTTACCGGGGAGCTGTTTTTT.

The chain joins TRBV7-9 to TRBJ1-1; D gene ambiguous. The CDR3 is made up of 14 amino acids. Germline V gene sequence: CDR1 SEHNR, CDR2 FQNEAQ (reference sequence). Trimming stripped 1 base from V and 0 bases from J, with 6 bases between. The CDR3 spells CASSLGGMNTEAFF. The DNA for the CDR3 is TGTGCCAGCAGCTTAGGAGGGATGAACACTGAAGCTTTCTTT.

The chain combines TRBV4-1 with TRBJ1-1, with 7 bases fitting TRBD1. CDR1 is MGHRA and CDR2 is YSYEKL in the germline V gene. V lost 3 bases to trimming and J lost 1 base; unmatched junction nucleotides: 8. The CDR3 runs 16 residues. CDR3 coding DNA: TGCGCCAGCAGCCATCACATCGACAGGGAGAACACTGAAGCTTTCTTT. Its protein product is CASSHHIDRENTEAFF.

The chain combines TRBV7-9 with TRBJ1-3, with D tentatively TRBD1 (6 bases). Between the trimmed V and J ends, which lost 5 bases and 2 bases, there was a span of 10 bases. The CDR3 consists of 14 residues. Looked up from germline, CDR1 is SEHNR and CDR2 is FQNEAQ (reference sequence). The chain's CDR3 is CASSPGTTGNTIYF. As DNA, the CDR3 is TGTGCCAGCAGCCCCGGGACAACTGGAAACACCATATATTTT. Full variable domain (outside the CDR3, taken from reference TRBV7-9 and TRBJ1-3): DTGVSQNPRHKITKRGQNVTFRCDPISEHNRLYWYRQTLGQGPEFLTYFQNEAQLEKSRLLSDRFSAERPKGSFSTLEIQRTEQGDSAMYLCASSPGTTGNTIYFGEGSWLTVV.

The DNA of the CDR3 is TGTGCCTGGAGTGGGGGAAGGGGGGGCGTGTACGAGCAGTACTTC. Protein sequence: CAWSGGRGGVYEQYF. The J gene is TRBJ2-7, the V gene TRBV30, with D tentatively TRBD2 (7 bases). Between the trimmed V and J ends, which lost 1 base and 4 bases, there was a span of 17 bases. The CDR3 has 15 amino acids. CDR1 and CDR2 (germline): GTSNPN, SVGIG (reference sequence).

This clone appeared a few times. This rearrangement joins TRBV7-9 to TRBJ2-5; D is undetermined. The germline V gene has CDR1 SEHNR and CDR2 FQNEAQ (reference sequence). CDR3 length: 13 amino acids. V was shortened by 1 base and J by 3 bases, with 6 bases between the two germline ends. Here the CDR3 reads CASSLEQKETQYF. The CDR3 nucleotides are TGTGCCAGCAGCTTAGAACAGAAAGAGACCCAGTACTTC.

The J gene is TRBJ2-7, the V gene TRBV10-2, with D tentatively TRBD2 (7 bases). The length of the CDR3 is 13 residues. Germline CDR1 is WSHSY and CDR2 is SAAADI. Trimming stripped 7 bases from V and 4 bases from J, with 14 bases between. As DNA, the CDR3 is TGCGCCAGCAATACGGGGGGCGCGTACGAGCAGTACTTC. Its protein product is CASNTGGAYEQYF.

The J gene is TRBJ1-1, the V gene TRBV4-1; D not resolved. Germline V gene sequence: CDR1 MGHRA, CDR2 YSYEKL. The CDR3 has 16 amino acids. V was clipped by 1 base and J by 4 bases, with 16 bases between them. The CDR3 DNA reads TGCGCCAGCAGCCAAGGAGCAGAGAAAGTGAGCACTGAAGCTTTCTTT. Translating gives CASSQGAEKVSTEAFF.

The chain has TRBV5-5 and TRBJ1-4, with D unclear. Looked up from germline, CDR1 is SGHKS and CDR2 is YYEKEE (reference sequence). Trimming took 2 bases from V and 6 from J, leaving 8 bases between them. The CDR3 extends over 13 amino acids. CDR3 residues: CASSFGGDEKLFF. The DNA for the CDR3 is TGTGCCAGCAGCTTCGGAGGAGATGAAAAACTGTTTTTT. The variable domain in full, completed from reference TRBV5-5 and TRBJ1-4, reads DAGVTQSPTHLIKTRGQQVTLRCSPISGHKSVSWYQQVLGQGPQFIFQYYEKEERGRGNFPDRFSARQFPNYSSELNVNALLLGDSALYLCASSFGGDEKLFFGSGTQLSVL.

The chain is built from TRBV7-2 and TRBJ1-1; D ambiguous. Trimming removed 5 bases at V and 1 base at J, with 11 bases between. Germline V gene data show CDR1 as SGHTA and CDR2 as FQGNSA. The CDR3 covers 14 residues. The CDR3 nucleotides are TGTGCCAGCAGCCCACGAAGGGCGAACACTGAAGCTTTCTTT. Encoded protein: CASSPRRANTEAFF.

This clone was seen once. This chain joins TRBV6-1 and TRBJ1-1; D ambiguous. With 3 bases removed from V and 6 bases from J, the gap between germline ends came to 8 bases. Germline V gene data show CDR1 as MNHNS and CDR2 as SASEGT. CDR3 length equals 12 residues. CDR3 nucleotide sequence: TGTGCCAGCAGTGAGTCGATGTCTGAAGCTTTCTTT. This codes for CASSESMSEAFF.

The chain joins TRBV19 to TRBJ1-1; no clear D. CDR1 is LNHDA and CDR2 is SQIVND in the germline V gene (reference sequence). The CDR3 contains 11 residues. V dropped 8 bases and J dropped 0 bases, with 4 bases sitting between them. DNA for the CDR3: TGTGCCAGTTACATGAACACTGAAGCTTTCTTT. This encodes CASYMNTEAFF.

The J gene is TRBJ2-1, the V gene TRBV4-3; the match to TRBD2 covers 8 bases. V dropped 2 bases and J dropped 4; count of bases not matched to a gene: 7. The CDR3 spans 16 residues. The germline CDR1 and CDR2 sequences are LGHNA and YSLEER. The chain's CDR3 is CASSQSPIAGYNEQFF. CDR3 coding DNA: TGCGCCAGCAGCCAATCCCCGATAGCGGGGTACAATGAGCAGTTCTTC.

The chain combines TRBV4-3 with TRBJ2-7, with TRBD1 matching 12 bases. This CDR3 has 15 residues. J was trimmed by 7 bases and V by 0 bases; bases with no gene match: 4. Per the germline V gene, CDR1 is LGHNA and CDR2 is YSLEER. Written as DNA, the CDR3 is TGCGCCAGCAGCCAAGAGGGACAGGGGGCGCGGGAGCAGTACTTC. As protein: CASSQEGQGAREQYF.

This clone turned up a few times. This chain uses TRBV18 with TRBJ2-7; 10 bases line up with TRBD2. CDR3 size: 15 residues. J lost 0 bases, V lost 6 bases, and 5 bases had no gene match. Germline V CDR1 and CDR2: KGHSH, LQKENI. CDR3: CASSQLAGSSYEQYF. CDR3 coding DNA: TGTGCCAGCTCCCAACTAGCGGGAAGCTCCTACGAGCAGTACTTC.